The 18 T cell receptor beta chains listed next were all sequenced from one sample in a study of T cells in Graves' hyperthyroidism and ophthalmopathy. RNA transcripts served as the template for amplifying TCR beta CDR3 regions. The TCR CDR3 was amplified in a first-round RT-PCR using the HTBI primer set. MiXCR was run by TCRdb on the multiplex PCR reads, yielding one entry per CDR3 protein. The sample lists more than 250,000 distinct CDR3 sequences; about 16% were seen once. Sequencing was performed on blood. Receptors were obtained from a woman in her 50s with Graves' hyperthyroidism that later progressed to Graves' ophthalmopathy.

This clonotype was seen many times. The genes are TRBV28 and TRBJ2-1; perhaps TRBD1 as D (8 bases). This CDR3 region has 16 residues. The V and J ends lost 5 bases and 2 bases respectively, with 16 bases between them. Germline values: CDR1 MDHEN, CDR2 SYDVKM. The DNA for the CDR3 is TGTGCCAGCAGTACTCGGACAGGGAGGGCCTACAATGAGCAGTTCTTC. Amino acids: CASSTRTGRAYNEQFF.

This clonotype has at least ten counts. This chain connects TRBV6-1 to TRBJ1-2; D gene ambiguous. V lost 0 bases and J lost 5, with 7 bases in between. The CDR3 consists of 13 residues. Germline lookup yields CDR1 MNHNS and CDR2 SASEGT. CDR3: CASSEADFYGYTF. CDR3 nucleotide sequence: TGTGCCAGCAGTGAAGCGGACTTTTATGGCTACACCTTC.

A few counts support this clonotype. The rearrangement uses TRBV30 and TRBJ2-6; 9 nucleotides match TRBD1. CDR3 size: 18 residues. V dropped 5 bases and J dropped 0; count of bases not matched to a gene: 11. Germline loops: CDR1 GTSNPN, CDR2 SVGIG (reference sequence). Written as DNA, the CDR3 is TGTGCCTGGGCAGGACAGGGGCACCTTCTCTCTGGGGCCAACGTCCTGACTTTC. Amino acids: CAWAGQGHLLSGANVLTF.

The table lists this clonotype with a few counts. The chain combines TRBV20-1 with TRBJ2-3; D is unclear. Germline V gene sequence: CDR1 DFQATT, CDR2 SNEGSKA (reference sequence). V dropped 1 base and J dropped 5 bases, with 13 bases sitting between them. This CDR3 has 14 amino acids. CDR3 in DNA: TGCAGTGCTAGAGCTCCGTGGGAACGAGATACGCAGTATTTT. Translated, it gives CSARAPWERDTQYF.

At least ten counts were recorded for this clonotype. The chain recombines TRBV6-5 with TRBJ1-3; D is unresolved. V lost 0 bases to trimming and J lost 0 bases, with 12 bases between them. This CDR3 spans 17 amino acids. Germline loops: CDR1 MNHEY, CDR2 SVGAGI. The CDR3 loop is CASSYSIQMSSGNTIYF. Written as DNA, the CDR3 is TGTGCCAGCAGTTACTCGATCCAGATGAGCTCTGGAAACACCATATATTTT.

This clonotype has at least ten counts. This chain joins TRBV7-9 and TRBJ2-2; D call uncertain. CDR1 is SEHNR and CDR2 is FQNEAQ in the germline V gene (reference sequence). V shed 1 base and J shed 3 bases, with 9 bases lying between them. The CDR3 has 15 residues. The CDR3 DNA reads as TGTGCCAGCAGCTTAGTTGGTGGAGACACCGGGGAGCTGTTTTTT. Translating gives CASSLVGGDTGELFF.

In its sample, this clonotype was seen many times. This rearrangement joins TRBV28 to TRBJ2-3; TRBD2 is a possible D gene (6 bases). This CDR3 has 16 amino acids. V lost 6 bases and J 4 bases, leaving 20 bases between the germline ends. Germline V CDR1 and CDR2: MDHEN, SYDVKM. The CDR3 DNA is TGTGCCAGCAGCCGGAGGAGATGGCGGGGTTCAGATACGCAGTATTTT. Its protein product is CASSRRRWRGSDTQYF.

Details on this clonotype: With a much larger clone just one base away, this may be a read error. The rearrangement links TRBV18 to TRBJ2-3; possible D gene TRBD2, 6 bases. Per the germline V gene, CDR1 is KGHSH and CDR2 is LQKENI. The CDR3 consists of 17 residues. The CDR3 region is CAGSPAGTQTNTDTQYF. For the CDR3, the DNA is TGTGCCGGCTCACCGGCGGGGACCCAAACTAACACAGATACGCAGTATTTT.

This clonotype has ten or more counts. V usage is TRBV20-1 and J usage is TRBJ2-3; D remains unclear. Germline CDR1 and CDR2: DFQATT and SNEGSKA (reference sequence). Deletions cut 0 bases from V and 1 base from J, with 5 bases between. The CDR3 covers 13 residues. The CDR3 sequence: CSARDTGTDTQYF. Written as DNA, the CDR3 is TGCAGTGCTAGAGATACGGGCACAGATACGCAGTATTTT.

This clonotype occurred many times. The chain employs TRBV2 and TRBJ2-3; D is unresolved. The V end lost 2 bases, the J end lost 1 base, and 4 bases lay between the germline ends. Germline CDR1 and CDR2: SNHLY and FYNNEI. There are 13 residues in the CDR3. The CDR3 here is CASSERGTDTQYF. CDR3 nucleotides: TGTGCCAGCAGTGAACGGGGCACAGATACGCAGTATTTT.

The chain has TRBV14 and TRBJ1-6, with 9 positions matching TRBD1. V was clipped by 1 base and J by 8 bases; unmatched bases: 9. The CDR3 is 17 amino acids. Germline V gene data show CDR1 as SGHDN and CDR2 as FVKESK. The CDR3 nucleotides read TGTGCCAGCAGCCAAGGCCGACTCCGGGACAGGGATTCACCCCTCCACTTT. Residues: CASSQGRLRDRDSPLHF.

V usage is TRBV24-1 and J usage is TRBJ2-2; 8 bases match TRBD1. The CDR3 is made up of 15 amino acids. The V and J ends lost 7 bases and 4 bases, in that order; junction bases with no gene match: 7. CDR1 is KGHDR and CDR2 is SFDVKD in the germline V gene. The CDR3: CATSLTGESTGELFF. In nucleotides, the CDR3 is TGTGCCACCAGCCTGACAGGGGAGAGCACCGGGGAGCTGTTTTTT.

This clonotype was seen more than once but under ten times. An end of the junction differs from the germline gene, which may be a read error. V gene TRBV9 combines with J gene TRBJ2-1, with D perhaps TRBD2 (7 bases). CDR3 length: 16 residues. Germline V gene lookup returns CDR1 SGDLS and CDR2 YYNGEE. CDR3 DNA sequence: TGTGCCGGCAGCGTAAGAGGGAGGGGGTCCTACAATGAGCAGTTCTTC. Translation: CAGSVRGRGSYNEQFF.

This clonotype has a handful of counts. The chain links TRBV9 to TRBJ1-6; D gene uncertain. This CDR3 comprises 15 residues. Germline V gene sequence: CDR1 SGDLS, CDR2 YYNGEE. Trimming pared 1 base from V and 5 bases from J, leaving 10 bases between. CDR3 nucleotides: TGTGCCAGCAGCGTACCGGGCAGGAATAATTCACCCCTCCACTTT. It translates to CASSVPGRNNSPLHF.

The sample holds many counts of this clonotype. The rearrangement uses TRBV20-1 and TRBJ2-1; TRBD2 agrees at 11 bases. The CDR3 runs to 15 residues. V shed 3 bases, J shed 8 bases, and the junction held 9 bases outside the gene matches. The germline gives CDR1 DFQATT, CDR2 SNEGSKA (reference sequence). DNA for the CDR3: TGCAGTGCTAGTGCCCGACTAGCGGGAAGGGATGAGCAGTTCTTC. Its translation is CSASARLAGRDEQFF.

This clonotype has a handful of counts. CDR3 region: CASSQEGRVGLAGYNEQFF. For the CDR3, the DNA is TGCGCCAGCAGCCAAGAGGGGAGGGTTGGACTAGCGGGGTACAATGAGCAGTTCTTC. This chain connects TRBV4-1 to TRBJ2-1, with TRBD2 identical over 12 bases. Germline V lookup: CDR1 MGHRA, CDR2 YSYEKL. This CDR3 region has 19 residues. V dropped 0 bases and J dropped 4; count of bases not matched to a gene: 10.

The genes are TRBV9 and TRBJ1-2; 9 nucleotides line up with TRBD1. The CDR3 runs 16 residues. The V segment lost 0 bases and the J segment 10 bases; nucleotides outside the gene matches: 13. Germline lookup yields CDR1 SGDLS and CDR2 YYNGEE. The CDR3 spells CASSVAPAGTGNDYTF. CDR3 DNA sequence: TGTGCCAGCAGCGTAGCCCCCGCCGGGACAGGGAATGACTACACCTTC.

Points on this clonotype: A read error may explain this, as a much larger clone is one base away. This chain connects TRBV7-2 to TRBJ2-2, with a weak D call TRBD1 (5 bases). Trimming shortened V by 5 bases and J by 7 bases, and 11 bases separated the two germline ends. Germline CDR1 reads SGHTA; CDR2 reads FQGNSA. The CDR3 contains 13 residues. The CDR3 is CASSPRVVGELFF. The CDR3 bases are TGTGCCAGCAGCCCCAGGGTTGTCGGGGAGCTGTTTTTT.